The next 8 T cell receptor beta chains were all read from a single sample in a study of blood T cell repertoires in COVID-19. Repertoires were generated with immunoSEQ multiplex PCR, while TCRdb's copy carries only in-frame clones and drops some. Of some 270,000 clones in the sample, roughly 89% were seen once. The specimen sequenced was PBMCs or T cells enriched from blood (not recorded which). The receptors come from a woman aged 55-69 years who had recovered from COVID-19.

This clone was seen a single time. The J gene is TRBJ1-2, the V gene TRBV12-3 or TRBV12-4; D is uncertain. This CDR3 comprises 13 residues. The V gene lost 3 bases and the J gene lost 1 base, with 6 bases spanning the gap. CDR3 protein: CASSFNYNYGYTF. CDR3 nucleotides: TGTGCCAGCAGTTTCAACTATAACTATGGCTACACCTTC.

The chain combines TRBV6-6 with TRBJ1-6; tentative D call: TRBD1 (5 bases). Germline-derived CDR1 and CDR2 are MNHNY and SVGAGI (reference sequence). CDR3 size: 14 residues. V dropped 8 bases and J dropped 9 bases, with 17 bases sitting between them. The CDR3 region has the DNA TGTGCCAGCCTACCCACCAGTAGGGGTTCACCCCTCCACTTT. The encoded protein is CASLPTSRGSPLHF.

The chain links TRBV7-9 to TRBJ1-2; TRBD1 is a possible D gene (5 bases). CDR1 and CDR2 (germline): SEHNR, FQNEAQ (reference sequence). The ends were cut back, 6 bases at V and 4 bases at J, with 12 bases in the middle. This CDR3 region has 13 residues. DNA for the CDR3: TGTGCCAGCAGGGCGGGACCAACCTATGGCTACACCTTC. Its translation is CASRAGPTYGYTF.

The gene calls are TRBV7-3 and TRBJ1-6; maybe TRBD1 (6 bases). Germline loops: CDR1 SGHTA, CDR2 FQGTGA. Trimming pared 5 bases from V and 11 bases from J, leaving 13 bases between. There are 13 residues in the CDR3. The CDR3 region has the DNA TGTGCCAGCAGCCCTGGTGGGGGCGCACCCCTCCACTTT. Its protein product is CASSPGGGAPLHF.

The chain recombines TRBV11-2 with TRBJ1-5; perhaps TRBD1 as D (6 bases). From germline, CDR1 is SGHAT and CDR2 FQNNGV. The V end lost 1 base, the J end lost 4 bases, and 20 bases lay between the germline ends. The CDR3 has 18 residues. CDR3 protein: CASSLVIGQGLTNQPQHF. The CDR3 bases are TGTGCCAGCAGCTTAGTTATAGGTCAGGGGCTGACAAATCAGCCCCAGCATTTT.

The rearrangement links TRBV3-1 (or the pseudogene TRBV3-2) to TRBJ2-1; D possibly corresponds to TRBD2 (5 bases). Germline-derived CDR1 and CDR2 are LGHDT and YNNKEL (reference sequence). The CDR3 is 16 amino acids. V was clipped by 1 base and J by 6 bases, with 16 bases between them. CDR3 nucleotide sequence: TGTGCCAGCAGCCAAGGAGGGCCTGGGGTTTTCAATGAGCAGTTCTTC. Protein product: CASSQGGPGVFNEQFF.

The V gene is TRBV7-8, the J gene TRBJ2-2; tentative D call: TRBD1 (5 bases). Germline CDR1 reads SGHVS; CDR2 reads FQNEAQ. V lost 8 bases and J lost 7, with 17 bases in between. The CDR3 length is 14 residues. The CDR3 loop is CASSRGQGHGELFF. The CDR3 region has the DNA TGTGCCAGCTCCCGAGGTCAGGGCCACGGGGAGCTGTTTTTT.

J is TRBJ1-2 and V is TRBV4-2; D perhaps matches TRBD1 (5 bases). V was pared by 1 base and J by 4 bases, with 10 bases between. This CDR3 spans 14 amino acids. The germline gives CDR1 LGHNA, CDR2 YNFKEQ. This CDR3 reads CASSQGQTIYGYTF. For the CDR3, the DNA is TGTGCCAGCAGCCAAGGACAGACCATCTATGGCTACACCTTC.